This is a list of T cell receptor beta chains from one sample in a study of blood T cell repertoires in COVID-19. Sequencing was performed with immunoSEQ multiplex PCR; in TCRdb, only in-frame clones are kept and a portion is missing. The table has roughly 62,000 clones, 75% to 80% seen once; the top ten hold roughly 23%. The sequenced sample consisted of peripheral blood. These receptors were obtained from a human donor in a cohort sampled during active COVID-19. Both conserved end residues are part of each CDR3.

>15|TRBJ1-2|TRBV5-4
CASSFNRDPLRGYTF
>15|TRBJ1-5|TRBV6-2/TRBV6-3
CASSSRGQSRQPQHF
>15|TRBJ2-5|TRBV4-2
CASSHAGQSQETQYF
>16|TRBJ1-5|TRBV7-9
CASSLDRAHSNQPQHF
>14|TRBJ1-4|TRBV6-5
CASSKRGPNEKLFF
>14|TRBJ1-1|TRBV19
CASIPQGRNTEAFF
>14|TRBJ2-3|TRBV2
CASRTGAQTDTQYF
>15|TRBJ1-4|TRBV2
CASLRDSATNEKLFF
>13|TRBJ2-1|TRBV30
CARRTDTYNEQFF
>13|TRBJ1-4|TRBV5-5
CASSLAQNEKLFF